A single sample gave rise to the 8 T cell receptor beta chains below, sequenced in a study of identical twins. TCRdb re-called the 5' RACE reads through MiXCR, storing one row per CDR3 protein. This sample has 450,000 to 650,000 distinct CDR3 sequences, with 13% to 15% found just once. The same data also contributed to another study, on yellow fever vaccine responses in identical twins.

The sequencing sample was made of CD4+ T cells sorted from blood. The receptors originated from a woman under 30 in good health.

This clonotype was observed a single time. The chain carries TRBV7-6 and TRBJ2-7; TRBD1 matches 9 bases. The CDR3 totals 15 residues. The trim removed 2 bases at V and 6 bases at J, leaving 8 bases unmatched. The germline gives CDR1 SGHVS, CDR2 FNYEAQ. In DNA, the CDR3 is TGTGCCAGCAGCTTATGGGCAGGACAGGGGTTCGAGCAGTACGTC. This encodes CASSLWAGQGFEQYV.

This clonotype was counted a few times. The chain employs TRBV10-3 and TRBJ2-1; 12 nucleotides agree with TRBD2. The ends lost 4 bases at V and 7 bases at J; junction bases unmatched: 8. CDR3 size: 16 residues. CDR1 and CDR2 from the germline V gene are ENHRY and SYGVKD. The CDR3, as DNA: TGTGCCATCAGTGGAAGACTAGCGGGAGAGGGTAATGAGCAGTTCTTC. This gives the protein CAISGRLAGEGNEQFF.

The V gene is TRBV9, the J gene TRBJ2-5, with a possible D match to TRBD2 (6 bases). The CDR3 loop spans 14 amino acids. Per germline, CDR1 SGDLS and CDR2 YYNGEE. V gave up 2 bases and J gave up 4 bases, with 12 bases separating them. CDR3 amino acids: CASSVSPAGETQYF. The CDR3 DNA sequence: TGTGCCAGCAGCGTTAGCCCAGCGGGAGAGACCCAGTACTTC.

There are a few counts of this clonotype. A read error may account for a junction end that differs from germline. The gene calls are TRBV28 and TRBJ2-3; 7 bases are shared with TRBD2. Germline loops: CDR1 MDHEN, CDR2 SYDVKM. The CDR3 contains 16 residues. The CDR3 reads CASSLVLVTSRDTQYF. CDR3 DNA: TGTGCCAGCAGTTTGGTTCTCGTGACTAGCAGAGATACGCAGTATTTT. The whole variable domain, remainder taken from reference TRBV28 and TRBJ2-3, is DVKVTQSSRYLVKRTGEKVFLECVQDMDHENMFWYRQDPGLGLRLIYFSYDVKMKEKGDIPEGYSVSREKKERFSLILESASTNQTSMYLCASSLVLVTSRDTQYFGPGTRLTVL.

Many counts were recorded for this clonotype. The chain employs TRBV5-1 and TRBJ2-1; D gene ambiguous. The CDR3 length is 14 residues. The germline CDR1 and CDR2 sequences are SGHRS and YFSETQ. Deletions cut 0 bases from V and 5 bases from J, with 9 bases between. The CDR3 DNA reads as TGCGCCAGCAGCTTGGGTGGTAGAAACAATGAGCAGTTCTTC. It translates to CASSLGGRNNEQFF. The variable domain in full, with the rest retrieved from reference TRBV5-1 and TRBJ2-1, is KAGVTQTPRYLIKTRGQQVTLSCSPISGHRSVSWYQQTPGQGLQFLFEYFSETQRNKGNFPGRFSGRQFSNSRSEMNVSTLELGDSALYLCASSLGGRNNEQFFGPGTRLTVL.

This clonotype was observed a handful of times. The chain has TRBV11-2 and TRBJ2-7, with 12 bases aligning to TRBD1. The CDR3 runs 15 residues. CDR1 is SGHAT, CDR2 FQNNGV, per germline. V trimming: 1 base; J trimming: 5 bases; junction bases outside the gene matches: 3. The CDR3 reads CASSLGGTGGNEQYF. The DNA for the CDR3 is TGTGCCAGCAGCTTAGGGGGGACAGGGGGCAACGAGCAGTACTTC.

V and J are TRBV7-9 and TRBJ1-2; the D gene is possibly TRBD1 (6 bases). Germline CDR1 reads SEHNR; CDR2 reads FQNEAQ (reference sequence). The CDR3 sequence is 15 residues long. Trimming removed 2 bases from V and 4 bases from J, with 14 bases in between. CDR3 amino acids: CASSLLGAKSYGYTF. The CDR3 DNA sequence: TGTGCCAGCAGCTTATTGGGGGCGAAGAGCTATGGCTACACCTTC.

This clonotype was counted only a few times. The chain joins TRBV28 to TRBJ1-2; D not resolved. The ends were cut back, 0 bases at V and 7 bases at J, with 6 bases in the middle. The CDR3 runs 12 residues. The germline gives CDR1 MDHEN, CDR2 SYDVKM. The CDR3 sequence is CASSLWPAGYTF. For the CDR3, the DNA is TGTGCCAGCAGTTTATGGCCAGCTGGCTACACCTTC.